This T cell receptor beta chain was sequenced for a study of T cell changes during pregnancy in multiple sclerosis. Produced via immunoSEQ multiplex PCR; TCRdb's table is partial and in-frame only. The sample lists some 13,000 clones; roughly nine tenths were seen once. Trimming at V came to 2 bases and at J to 3 bases, leaving 5 bases not matched to a gene. Germline V lookup: CDR1 MNHEY, CDR2 SVGAGI. The CDR3 extends over 15 amino acids. The TCR originated in a female donor in good health, enrolled as a control in a pregnancy study. The sample was CD8+ T cells from peripheral blood mononuclear cells, taken in the second trimester of pregnancy. This chain links TRBV6-5 with TRBJ2-3; 7 bases match TRBD2. The DNA of the CDR3 is TGTGCCAGCAGTTACGGGAGCGGGACTACAGATACGCAGTATTTT. Translating gives CASSYGSGTTDTQYF.